These 14 T cell receptor beta chains were all obtained from the same sample, sequenced in a study of blood T cell repertoires in COVID-19. Only in-frame clones appear in the TCRdb table, and some are missing; sequencing was by immunoSEQ multiplex PCR. Here the sample spans 65,000 to 100,000 clones, 80% to 90% being singletons. Source material: peripheral blood. The receptors originated from a man in his fifties or sixties with acute or convalescent COVID-19.

The chain couples TRBV10-3 to TRBJ1-6; unclear D gene. Germline lookup yields CDR1 ENHRY and CDR2 SYGVKD. CDR3 length: 13 amino acids. V was pared by 4 bases and J by 11 bases, with 12 bases between. CDR3 nucleotide sequence: TGTGCCATCAGTGGTCAGCAGCGTCCACCCCTCCACTTT. The encoded protein is CAISGQQRPPLHF.

J is TRBJ1-2 and V is TRBV5-5; D is unclear. V was shortened by 4 bases and J by 4 bases, with 14 bases between the two germline ends. CDR1 is SGHKS, CDR2 YYEKEE, per germline (reference sequence). CDR3 size: 14 residues. In DNA, the CDR3 is TGTGCCAGCAGCCCCTCCCGGGAAAGCTATGGCTACACCTTC. Its translation is CASSPSRESYGYTF.

V and J are TRBV5-6 and TRBJ1-1; possible D gene TRBD1, 6 bases. This CDR3 spans 15 amino acids. Per germline, CDR1 SGHDT and CDR2 YYEEEE. Trimming removed 1 base at V and 2 bases at J, with 12 bases between. The CDR3 protein is CASSLFRGPNTEAFF. The CDR3 bases are TGTGCCAGCAGCTTGTTCAGGGGACCAAACACTGAAGCTTTCTTT. The variable domain in full, with the rest retrieved from reference TRBV5-6 and TRBJ1-1, is DAGVTQSPTHLIKTRGQQVTLRCSPKSGHDTVSWYQQALGQGPQFIFQYYEEEERQRGNFPDRFSGHQFPNYSSELNVNALLLGDSALYLCASSLFRGPNTEAFFGQGTRLTVV.

The rearrangement joins TRBV3-1 (or the pseudogene TRBV3-2) to TRBJ2-3; TRBD2 aligns across 7 bases. V shed 4 bases, J shed 0 bases, and the junction held 1 base outside the gene matches. The CDR3 spans 14 residues. The V gene's germline CDR1 is LGHDT and CDR2 YNNKEL (reference sequence). This CDR3 reads CASSRAGSTDTQYF. The CDR3, as DNA: TGTGCCAGCAGCCGAGCGGGGAGCACAGATACGCAGTATTTT.

The chain couples TRBV6-5 to TRBJ1-1, with D possibly matching TRBD1 (5 bases). Between the trimmed V and J ends, which lost 5 bases and 1 base, there was a span of 14 bases. This CDR3 spans 15 amino acids. Germline-derived CDR1 and CDR2 are MNHEY and SVGAGI. The CDR3 DNA reads as TGTGCCAGCAGTCCCAGCGGGGCGTCGAACACTGAAGCTTTCTTT. Its translation: CASSPSGASNTEAFF.

The chain couples TRBV2 to TRBJ2-5; maybe TRBD2 (6 bases). The CDR3 is made up of 14 amino acids. V lost 6 bases and J 2 bases, leaving 13 bases between the germline ends. Germline assignment: CDR1 SNHLY and CDR2 FYNNEI. The CDR3 coding sequence is TGTGCCAGCAGGTCCGCGCGGGGTCAAGAGACCCAGTACTTC. Translation gives CASRSARGQETQYF.

This chain joins TRBV28 and TRBJ1-2; 8 bases line up with TRBD1. This CDR3 is built from 14 residues. The ends lost 5 bases at V and 4 bases at J; junction bases unmatched: 6. Germline CDR1 MDHEN, CDR2 SYDVKM. CDR3 nucleotide sequence: TGTGCCAGCAGTGCAGGGGGCTCAAGCTATGGCTACACCTTC. Encoded protein: CASSAGGSSYGYTF.

The V call is TRBV5-4, the J call TRBJ1-6; D remains unclear. This CDR3 region has 16 residues. Per the germline V gene, CDR1 is SGHNT and CDR2 is YYREEE (reference sequence). Trimming removed 1 base from V and 10 bases from J, with 18 bases in between. In nucleotides, the CDR3 is TGTGCCAGCAGCTTGATATCACCAGCAGGCGACTCACCCCTCCACTTT. It specifies CASSLISPAGDSPLHF.

This rearrangement joins TRBV6-5 to TRBJ1-6, with D perhaps TRBD1 (5 bases). Between the trimmed V and J ends, which lost 7 bases and 13 bases, there was a span of 14 bases. Germline CDR1 reads MNHEY; CDR2 reads SVGAGI. This CDR3 region has 12 residues. CDR3 sequence: CASKGVGGPLHF. CDR3 coding DNA: TGTGCCAGCAAGGGAGTTGGGGGGCCCCTCCACTTT.

In this sample, this clone turned up once. V gene TRBV25-1 combines with J gene TRBJ1-1, with 9 bases fitting TRBD1. This CDR3 has 17 amino acids. V lost 3 bases, J lost 4 bases, and 12 bases stayed unmatched. From germline, CDR1 is MGHDK and CDR2 SYGVNS. The CDR3 loop reads CASSDNRQGGLGTEAFF. In DNA, the CDR3 is TGTGCCAGCAGTGACAACAGACAGGGGGGCTTGGGCACTGAAGCTTTCTTT.

The rearrangement joins TRBV7-3 to TRBJ2-3, with a weak D call TRBD2 (7 bases). The germline V gene encodes CDR1 SGHTA and CDR2 FQGTGA. Trimming removed 4 bases at V and 7 bases at J, with 24 bases between. There are 17 residues in the CDR3. CDR3 in DNA: TGTGCCAGCAGCTCCCCCGGCGAAGGGGGGGGCGGAAATACGCAGTATTTT. It is translated as CASSSPGEGGGGNTQYF.

The rearrangement joins TRBV19 to TRBJ1-5, with D uncertain. Trimming removed 6 bases at V and 5 bases at J, with 17 bases between. From germline, CDR1 is LNHDA and CDR2 SQIVND (reference sequence). There are 15 residues in the CDR3. The CDR3 reads CASSWGVRADQPQHF. CDR3 nucleotide sequence: TGTGCCAGTAGCTGGGGAGTCCGGGCGGATCAGCCCCAGCATTTT.

This chain joins TRBV3-1 (or the pseudogene TRBV3-2) and TRBJ1-3; D unclear. CDR1 LGHDT and CDR2 YNNKEL come from the germline V gene (reference sequence). Between the trimmed V and J ends, which lost 1 base and 4 bases, there was a span of 8 bases. The CDR3 has 14 amino acids. The CDR3 region is CASSQGAGGNTIYF. CDR3 in DNA: TGTGCCAGCAGCCAAGGGGCAGGAGGAAACACCATATATTTT.

V is TRBV19 and J is TRBJ2-5; 7 bases agree with TRBD1. Germline loops: CDR1 LNHDA, CDR2 SQIVND (reference sequence). The V gene end was trimmed by 6 bases and the J gene end by 4 bases; junction bases not matched to a gene: 8. This CDR3 spans 14 amino acids. In DNA form, the CDR3 reads TGTGCCAGTAGCCAACAGGGGACCGGAGAGACCCAGTACTTC. Translated: CASSQQGTGETQYF.